The 11 T cell receptor beta chains below all came from one sample that was sequenced in a study of post-analysis software for immune sequencing data. Libraries were made from TCR beta cDNA, and they carried unique molecular identifiers. From the PCR reads, TCRdb called clonotypes with MiXCR, one entry per CDR3 protein. The sample gives around 160,000 distinct CDR3 sequences, roughly 40% of which show up once; roughly 28% is in the top ten. This material consisted of blood, taken after autologous hematopoietic stem cell transplantation. These receptors came from a girl under 18 with multiple sclerosis.

As to this clonotype: This may come from a read error, since a much larger clone is one base off. The chain joins TRBV7-9 to TRBJ2-1; TRBD1 might be the D (6 bases). V lost 3 bases, J lost 6 bases, and 12 bases lay in between. The CDR3 loop spans 14 amino acids. Germline lookup yields CDR1 SEHNR and CDR2 FQNEAQ (reference sequence). The CDR3 loop is CASSLAGARNEQFF. CDR3 bases: TGTGCCAGCAGCTTGGCAGGGGCCCGCAATGAGCAGTTCTTC.

This clonotype has a handful of counts. The V call is TRBV20-1, the J call TRBJ1-1, with a possible D match to TRBD1 (5 bases). This CDR3 comprises 12 residues. Trimming removed 4 bases from V and 8 bases from J, with 14 bases in between. Germline-derived CDR1 and CDR2 are DFQATT and SNEGSKA (reference sequence). The CDR3 protein is CSAKGWEVEAFF. Written as DNA, the CDR3 is TGCAGTGCTAAGGGGTGGGAGGTCGAAGCTTTCTTT.

The chain has TRBV28 and TRBJ2-3; the D is unclear. Germline-derived CDR1 and CDR2 are MDHEN and SYDVKM. This CDR3 has 12 residues. Trimming removed 7 bases at V and 7 bases at J, with 12 bases between. CDR3 loop: CASIDPPNTQYF. The CDR3 coding sequence is TGTGCCAGCATTGACCCACCTAATACGCAGTATTTT.

This sequence joins TRBV25-1 and TRBJ2-5; D is ambiguous. Germline V lookup: CDR1 MGHDK, CDR2 SYGVNS. The V end lost 10 bases, the J end lost 3 bases, and 21 bases lay between the germline ends. This CDR3 has 15 amino acids. CDR3 coding DNA: TGTGCCACCTCACCTCAGGCAACCCCTAAAGAGACCCAGTACTTC. The encoded protein is CATSPQATPKETQYF.

This clonotype showed up just once. The chain links TRBV20-1 to TRBJ2-2; the match to TRBD1 covers 7 bases. The CDR3 contains 13 residues. Trimming cost V 3 bases and J 6 bases; bases outside gene matches: 4. Germline V lookup: CDR1 DFQATT, CDR2 SNEGSKA (reference sequence). CDR3 nucleotide sequence: TGCAGTGCTAGGTCGACAGGGTCCGGGGAGCTGTTTTTT. Residues: CSARSTGSGELFF.

The chain couples TRBV4-1 to TRBJ2-1; 7 bases match TRBD2. This CDR3 region has 15 residues. Germline-derived CDR1 and CDR2 are MGHRA and YSYEKL. V lost 1 base to trimming and J lost 5 bases; unmatched junction nucleotides: 5. The DNA of the CDR3 is TGCGCCAGCAGCCAAGGGTCGGGACTACACAATGAGCAGTTCTTC. This encodes CASSQGSGLHNEQFF.

The chain carries TRBV24-1 and TRBJ2-1; a possible D gene is TRBD2 (6 bases). CDR1 and CDR2 from the germline V gene are KGHDR and SFDVKD. The germline V and J ends were trimmed by 4 bases and 0 bases, with 15 bases remaining between them. The CDR3 sequence is 17 residues long. CDR3 in amino acids: CATSDQTTGASYNEQFF. The CDR3 DNA is TGTGCCACCAGTGACCAAACCACGGGAGCCTCCTACAATGAGCAGTTCTTC.

This clonotype was recorded a few times. The chain uses TRBV20-1 and TRBJ2-1; TRBD1 matches 9 bases. Germline V gene data show CDR1 as DFQATT and CDR2 as SNEGSKA (reference sequence). This CDR3 is 15 amino acids long. With V trimmed by 2 bases and J by 8 bases, 10 bases remained unmatched. The CDR3 DNA follows: TGCAGTGCTAGACTGGGGACAGGGTTTGACGATGAGCAGTTCTTC. Protein sequence: CSARLGTGFDDEQFF.

This clonotype was seen more than once but under ten times. The chain employs TRBV20-1 and TRBJ2-7; D is unresolved. The ends were cut back, 7 bases at V and 0 bases at J, with 16 bases in the middle. The CDR3 is 14 residues long. Germline V gives CDR1 DFQATT, CDR2 SNEGSKA (reference sequence). CDR3 region: CSGTGGGSSYEQYF. In DNA, the CDR3 is TGCAGTGGGACGGGCGGCGGAAGCTCCTACGAGCAGTACTTC.

The chain combines TRBV29-1 with TRBJ2-1, with D uncertain. V lost 7 bases and J 8 bases, leaving 9 bases between the germline ends. From germline, CDR1 is SQVTM and CDR2 ANQGSEA. The CDR3 is made up of 10 amino acids. The CDR3 is CSGRLDEQFF. As DNA, the CDR3 is TGCAGCGGACGACTGGATGAGCAGTTCTTC.

The table lists this clonotype with many counts. The V and J genes are TRBV6-5 and TRBJ1-2; maybe TRBD1 (5 bases). CDR1 MNHEY and CDR2 SVGAGI come from the germline V gene. CDR3 length equals 14 residues. Trimming removed 0 bases at V and 4 bases at J, with 9 bases between. CDR3 coding DNA: TGTGCCAGCAGTTACTCGCAGGGTGGCTATGGCTACACCTTC. As protein: CASSYSQGGYGYTF.